The T cell receptor beta chain described here comes from a study of response to subunit inactivated influenza vaccine. MiXCR, run by TCRdb on the RT-PCR reads, gives a single entry per CDR3 protein. The data show 500,000 to 600,000 distinct CDR3 sequences, approximately 7.6% seen once. From germline, CDR1 is SQVTM and CDR2 ANQGSEA. The CDR3 extends over 12 amino acids. V lost 2 bases and J lost 4, with 3 bases in between. The sample holds many counts of this clonotype. Its specificity is not known. Study-wide findings and caveats: Authors suggested each seasonal influenza vaccination recruits few new T cells.

The material sequenced was PBMCs from blood, taken around 25 months after vaccination. This TCR derives from a man between 50 and 69 years old who received an inactivated influenza vaccine. This rearrangement joins TRBV29-1 to TRBJ2-6; D ambiguous. DNA for the CDR3: TGCAGCGTTGAACACGGGGCCAACGTCCTGACTTTC. Its translation is CSVEHGANVLTF.